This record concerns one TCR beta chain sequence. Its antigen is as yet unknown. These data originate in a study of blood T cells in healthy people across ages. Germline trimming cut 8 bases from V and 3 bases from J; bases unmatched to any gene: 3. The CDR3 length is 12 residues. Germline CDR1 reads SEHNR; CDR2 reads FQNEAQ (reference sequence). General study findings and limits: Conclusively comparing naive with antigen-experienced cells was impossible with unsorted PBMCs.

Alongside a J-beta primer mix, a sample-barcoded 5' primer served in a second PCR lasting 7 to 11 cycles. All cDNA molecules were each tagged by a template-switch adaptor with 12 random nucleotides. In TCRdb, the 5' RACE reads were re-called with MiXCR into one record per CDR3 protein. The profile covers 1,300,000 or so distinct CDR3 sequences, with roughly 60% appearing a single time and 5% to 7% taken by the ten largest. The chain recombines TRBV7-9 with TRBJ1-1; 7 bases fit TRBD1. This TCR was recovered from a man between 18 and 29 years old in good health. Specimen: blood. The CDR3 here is CASQGGDTEAFF. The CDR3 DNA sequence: TGTGCCAGCCAAGGGGGCGACACTGAAGCTTTCTTT.